The entry below describes one T cell receptor (beta chain). As yet, its antigen is unknown. This entry comes from a study of cytomegalovirus exposure and HLA in healthy donors. Overall study results and limits: TCR sequences were mostly rare, though some public TCRs occurred in many donors. The classifier reportedly diagnosed cytomegalovirus status with high specificity and sensitivity.

Germline loops: CDR1 SQVTM, CDR2 ANQGSEA. Deletions cut 5 bases from V and 2 bases from J, with 9 bases between. The CDR3 sequence is 12 residues long. It was the roughly 110-subject validation cohort, separate from the roughly 700-subject first cohort, to which the donors belonged. The assay was immunoSEQ multiplex PCR, and TCRdb's table has in-frame clones only and misses some. The repertoire holds 35,000 to 40,000 clones, with around 93% as singletons. The sequenced sample was PBMCs. The source is a man younger than 35 in good health and CMV-seronegative. The rearrangement joins TRBV29-1 to TRBJ1-2, with D tentatively TRBD1 (5 bases). The CDR3 spells CSVTGDNYGYTF. CDR3 coding DNA: TGCAGCGTTACAGGCGACAACTATGGCTACACCTTC.